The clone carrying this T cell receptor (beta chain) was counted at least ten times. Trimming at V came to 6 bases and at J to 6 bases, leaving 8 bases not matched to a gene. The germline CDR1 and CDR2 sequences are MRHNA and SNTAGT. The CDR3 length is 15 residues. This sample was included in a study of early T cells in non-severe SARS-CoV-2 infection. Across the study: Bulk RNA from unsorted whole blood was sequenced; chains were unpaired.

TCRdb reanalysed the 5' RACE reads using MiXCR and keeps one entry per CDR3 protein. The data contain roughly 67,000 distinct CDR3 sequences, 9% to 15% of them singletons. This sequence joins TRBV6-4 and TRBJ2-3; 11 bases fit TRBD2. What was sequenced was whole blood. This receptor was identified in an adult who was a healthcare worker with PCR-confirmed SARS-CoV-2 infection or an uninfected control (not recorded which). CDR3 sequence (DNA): TGTGCCAGCAGCCGAACTAGCGGGGGCTCCGATACGCAGTATTTT. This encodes CASSRTSGGSDTQYF.